The present T cell receptor beta chain was sequenced within a study of blood T cell repertoires in COVID-19. Study details: The analysed material was cDNA or gDNA that came from T cells, B-cell-depleted T cells, or PBMCs.

Original handling: Amplifying reference gene primers gave estimates of nucleated cell counts. Profiling relied on immunoSEQ multiplex PCR, and the TCRdb table lists in-frame clones only, not all of them. The V and J calls and clone size come from that table; D and trimming were worked out from the DNA. The sample has over 250,000 clones, roughly 88% seen once. CDR3 size: 14 residues. The V end lost 2 bases, the J end lost 2 bases, and 9 bases lay between the germline ends. Per germline, CDR1 MNHEY and CDR2 SVGEGT. The chain joins TRBV6-2 or TRBV6-3 to TRBJ2-5; tentative D call: TRBD2 (6 bases). Specimen: peripheral blood. The source is a woman aged 25-40 years with acute or convalescent COVID-19. CDR3 loop: CASSYGEEQETQYF. The CDR3 DNA reads TGTGCCAGCAGTTACGGGGAGGAGCAAGAGACCCAGTACTTC.